Below are 23 T cell receptor beta chains sequenced from a single sample in a study of blood T cell repertoires in COVID-19. Profiling relied on immunoSEQ multiplex PCR, and the TCRdb table lists in-frame clones only, not all of them. The data show about 87,000 clones, with 83% seen just once and around 15% held by the top ten. The sequenced material came from peripheral blood. The receptors derive from a woman in her fifties or sixties with acute or convalescent COVID-19.

This chain links TRBV6-6 with TRBJ2-3, with D possibly matching TRBD2 (6 bases). V lost 0 bases and J lost 3, with 10 bases in between. CDR1 and CDR2 (germline): MNHNY, SVGAGI (reference sequence). This CDR3 region has 15 residues. As DNA, the CDR3 is TGTGCCAGCAGTTACTCGGGGGGTCGGACAGATACGCAGTATTTT. Protein product: CASSYSGGRTDTQYF.

The genes are TRBV5-4 and TRBJ2-5; 8 nucleotides match TRBD1. V shed 2 bases and J 1 base; nucleotides not matched to a gene: 10. Germline CDR1 and CDR2: SGHNT and YYREEE (reference sequence). CDR3 length: 17 amino acids. In nucleotides, the CDR3 is TGTGCCAGCAGCTTCCCCCGAGTAGGACAGGGCCAAGAGACCCAGTACTTC. It codes for CASSFPRVGQGQETQYF.

J is TRBJ2-5 and V is TRBV5-6; 9 bases align to TRBD2. The CDR3 covers 15 residues. Germline V gene data show CDR1 as SGHDT and CDR2 as YYEEEE. Trimming removed 3 bases from V and 5 bases from J; junction bases left unmatched: 8. The CDR3 coding sequence is TGTGCCAGCAGCTCCCGTCTAGCGGGATCGGAGACCCAGTACTTC. Translating it yields CASSSRLAGSETQYF.

The chain carries TRBV5-1 and TRBJ2-1, with 7 bases that match TRBD1. Germline V gene lookup returns CDR1 SGHRS and CDR2 YFSETQ. V shed 4 bases, J shed 0 bases, and the junction held 4 bases outside the gene matches. The CDR3 is 15 amino acids. CDR3 residues: CASSVTGVSYNEQFF. The CDR3 DNA reads TGCGCCAGCAGCGTAACAGGGGTCTCCTACAATGAGCAGTTCTTC.

The chain links TRBV7-9 to TRBJ1-2, with 11 bases that match TRBD1. The CDR3 consists of 14 residues. Germline values: CDR1 SEHNR, CDR2 FQNEAQ (reference sequence). V lost 5 bases and J lost 8; bases outside the gene matches: 7. CDR3 region: CASSPIGTGGGYTF. CDR3 sequence (DNA): TGTGCCAGCAGCCCGATAGGGACAGGGGGAGGCTACACCTTC.

This clone was seen only a few times. V gene TRBV5-1 combines with J gene TRBJ1-3, with 8 bases aligning to TRBD1. The CDR3 loop spans 18 amino acids. The germline V gene encodes CDR1 SGHRS and CDR2 YFSETQ. The J segment lost 4 bases and the V segment lost 0 bases, leaving 12 bases of the junction unmatched. CDR3 protein: CASSLGTGTGLRGNTIYF. In nucleotides, the CDR3 is TGCGCCAGCAGCTTGGGAACCGGGACAGGACTGAGAGGAAACACCATATATTTT.

The chain has TRBV9 and TRBJ2-1, with TRBD1 matching 8 bases. V shed 10 bases and J 0 bases; nucleotides not matched to a gene: 6. This CDR3 contains 14 residues. The germline V gene has CDR1 SGDLS and CDR2 YYNGEE. The CDR3 protein is CARWTGFSYNEQFF. The CDR3 DNA reads TGTGCCCGATGGACAGGGTTCTCCTACAATGAGCAGTTCTTC. The entire variable domain, with the rest obtained from reference TRBV9 and TRBJ2-1, is as follows: DSGVTQTPKHLITATGQRVTLRCSPRSGDLSVYWYQQSLDQGLQFLIQYYNGEERAKGNILERFSAQQFPDLHSELNLSSLELGDSALYFCARWTGFSYNEQFFGPGTRLTVL.

The V gene is TRBV5-1, the J gene TRBJ2-3; TRBD1 agrees at 7 bases. Germline trimming cut 7 bases from V and 5 bases from J; bases unmatched to any gene: 16. The CDR3 consists of 16 residues. The germline gives CDR1 SGHRS, CDR2 YFSETQ. CDR3 in amino acids: CASGAQGQPRGDTQYF. For the CDR3, the DNA is TGCGCCAGCGGAGCCCAGGGACAGCCTCGCGGAGATACGCAGTATTTT.

The V call is TRBV6-5, the J call TRBJ1-2; tentatively, D is TRBD1 (5 bases). V was trimmed by 6 bases and J by 8 bases, leaving 16 bases between them. The CDR3 covers 13 residues. CDR1 and CDR2 (germline): MNHEY, SVGAGI. The CDR3 here is CASRPTRDSGYTF. CDR3 DNA sequence: TGTGCCAGCAGGCCCACCCGGGACTCCGGCTACACCTTC.

This clone was seen a few times. V gene TRBV5-8 combines with J gene TRBJ1-2; 11 nucleotides agree with TRBD1. Germline CDR1 SGHTS, CDR2 YDEGEE. CDR3 size: 17 residues. With 4 bases clipped from V and 4 bases from J, the junction kept 12 bases outside the gene matches. This CDR3 is CASSPRDRGRSIYGYTF. The CDR3 coding sequence is TGTGCCAGCAGCCCCCGGGACAGGGGGAGATCAATCTATGGCTACACCTTC.

This clone has just a few counts. The chain uses TRBV18 and TRBJ1-4; tentatively, D is TRBD1 (6 bases). Germline V CDR1 and CDR2: KGHSH, LQKENI. V shed 2 bases and J shed 5 bases, with 12 bases lying between them. CDR3 length equals 15 residues. CDR3 DNA: TGTGCCAGCTCACCATTGACAGGCCCGAATGAAAAACTGTTTTTT. Encoded protein: CASSPLTGPNEKLFF.

The chain uses TRBV5-6 and TRBJ2-2; D might be TRBD1 (6 bases). The CDR3 runs 14 residues. In germline, CDR1 is SGHDT, CDR2 YYEEEE. Trimming cost V 5 bases and J 1 base, with 9 bases left between them. The CDR3 nucleotides read TGTGCCAGCAGGGGACACCTGAACACCGGGGAGCTGTTTTTT. Protein sequence: CASRGHLNTGELFF. The complete variable domain, with remaining parts taken from reference TRBV5-6 and TRBJ2-2, reads DAGVTQSPTHLIKTRGQQVTLRCSPKSGHDTVSWYQQALGQGPQFIFQYYEEEERQRGNFPDRFSGHQFPNYSSELNVNALLLGDSALYLCASRGHLNTGELFFGEGSRLTVL.

The chain joins TRBV6-5 to TRBJ2-1; D is possibly TRBD1 (6 bases). V shed 2 bases and J shed 4 bases, with 12 bases lying between them. Germline-derived CDR1 and CDR2 are MNHEY and SVGAGI. The CDR3 runs to 15 residues. The CDR3 nucleotides are TGTGCCAGCAGTTACCGTGGACAGCTGTACAATGAGCAGTTCTTC. Residues: CASSYRGQLYNEQFF.

The chain uses TRBV7-2 and TRBJ1-5, with D hard to call. The CDR3 runs to 13 residues. Looked up from germline, CDR1 is SGHTA and CDR2 is FQGNSA. Trimming shortened V by 1 base and J by 5 bases, and 6 bases separated the two germline ends. CDR3 coding DNA: TGTGCCAGCAGCTTAGGTCGTGATCAGCCCCAGCATTTT. It translates to CASSLGRDQPQHF.

The chain is built from TRBV23-1 and TRBJ2-5, with 10 bases that match TRBD1. TRBV23-1 belongs to the ORF category, with a function that is uncertain. V shed 4 bases, J shed 1 base, and the junction held 6 bases outside the gene matches. The CDR3 extends over 16 amino acids. Here the CDR3 reads CASSPTWDRGQETQYF. In DNA form, the CDR3 reads TGCGCCAGCAGTCCTACCTGGGACAGGGGCCAAGAGACCCAGTACTTC.

Details on this clone: Other DNA sequences within the sample encode an identical CDR3. V is TRBV12-3 or TRBV12-4 and J is TRBJ2-7; 7 bases align to TRBD1. J was trimmed by 3 bases and V by 6 bases; bases with no gene match: 2. This CDR3 region has 12 residues. As DNA, the CDR3 is TGTGCCAGCAGCCGGGACAGCTACGAGCAGTACTTC. It codes for CASSRDSYEQYF.

The gene calls are TRBV5-1 and TRBJ2-5; 8 positions agree with TRBD2. Germline V CDR1 and CDR2: SGHRS, YFSETQ. The CDR3 totals 14 residues. Trimming took 6 bases from V and 3 from J; bases not matched to a gene: 7. The CDR3 protein is CASTGGRLKETQYF. The DNA for the CDR3 is TGCGCCAGCACGGGAGGGAGATTAAAAGAGACCCAGTACTTC.

This clone was seen only once. The chain employs TRBV7-3 and TRBJ1-2; possibly TRBD1 for D (5 bases). Germline lookup yields CDR1 SGHTA and CDR2 FQGTGA. Trimming left V 3 bases short and J 8 bases short, with 13 bases between. The length of the CDR3 is 13 residues. For the CDR3, the DNA is TGTGCCAGCAGCTTCCAAGCGGGGGGAGGCTACACCTTC. Translating gives CASSFQAGGGYTF.

This clone has just a few counts. The rearrangement joins TRBV19 to TRBJ2-6; the D gene is possibly TRBD2 (5 bases). Germline V gene data show CDR1 as LNHDA and CDR2 as SQIVND (reference sequence). This CDR3 spans 14 amino acids. V dropped 7 bases and J dropped 1 base, with 8 bases sitting between them. This CDR3 is CASTGISGANVLTF. The CDR3 nucleotides read TGTGCCAGTACGGGAATTTCTGGGGCCAACGTCCTGACTTTC.

This clone was recorded only once. The V and J genes are TRBV5-8 and TRBJ1-3; no reliable D call. CDR3 length: 15 amino acids. The V gene's germline CDR1 is SGHTS and CDR2 YDEGEE. V gave up 3 bases and J gave up 3 bases, with 13 bases separating them. The CDR3 protein is CASSSKTTFGNTIYF. The CDR3 nucleotides read TGTGCCAGCAGCTCCAAGACAACCTTTGGAAACACCATATATTTT.

This rearrangement joins TRBV27 to TRBJ2-6, with D maybe TRBD1 (5 bases). CDR3 length equals 15 residues. The V gene's germline CDR1 is MNHEY and CDR2 SMNVEV (reference sequence). The V gene lost 5 bases and the J gene lost 2 bases, with 10 bases spanning the gap. CDR3 loop: CASSGLGPGANVLTF. CDR3 sequence (DNA): TGTGCCAGCAGTGGGCTGGGGCCTGGGGCCAACGTCCTGACTTTC.

The chain combines TRBV6-1 with TRBJ2-1; D not certain. Trimming removed 2 bases from V and 8 bases from J, with 7 bases in between. The germline V gene has CDR1 MNHNS and CDR2 SASEGT. The CDR3 covers 12 residues. Here the CDR3 reads CASSEWAHEQFF. CDR3 DNA: TGTGCCAGCAGTGAATGGGCTCATGAGCAGTTCTTC.

The sample holds a few counts of this clone. V usage is TRBV27 and J usage is TRBJ1-2, with TRBD1 matching over 7 bases. This CDR3 is built from 14 residues. Trimming took 6 bases from V and 1 from J; bases not matched to a gene: 5. The germline V gene encodes CDR1 MNHEY and CDR2 SMNVEV (reference sequence). CDR3 in amino acids: CASSPGQNNYGYTF. CDR3 coding DNA: TGTGCCAGCAGCCCGGGACAGAATAACTATGGCTACACCTTC.